This T cell receptor (beta chain) emerged from a study of regulatory T cells in long-lasting Graves disease. At the level of the study: Persistent cases took antithyroid drugs over 5 years and stayed TSH receptor antibody positive.

The V gene lost 1 base and the J gene lost 6 bases, with 3 bases spanning the gap. The germline CDR1 and CDR2 sequences are MNHEY and SVGEGT. The CDR3 is made up of 12 amino acids. CDR3 regions were amplified by Arm-PCR using iRepertoire HTBI primers to build TCR beta libraries. TCRdb re-analysed the multiplex PCR reads in MiXCR, keeping a single row per CDR3 protein. The data hold about 300,000 distinct CDR3 sequences, with roughly a fifth observed a single time. Time point noted: persistent/refractory GD, antithyroid drugs over 5 years with positive TRAb. From PBMCs, RNA was extracted and then used to make the TCR library.

The sequencing used peripheral blood mononuclear cells (PBMCs), collected when the disease was refractory, from a patient treated with antithyroid drugs. The sequence came from a female donor with Graves disease. This chain connects TRBV6-2 or TRBV6-3 to TRBJ2-2, with D uncertain. The CDR3 sequence: CASSYWAGELFF. The CDR3 DNA is TGTGCCAGCAGTTACTGGGCCGGGGAGCTGTTTTTT.